This T cell receptor beta chain was documented in a study of T-cell reconstitution after alpha-beta-depleted transplantation in children. Findings and caveats of the study: Diversity and T-cell counts at one year after transplant derived mostly from new T cells. Several hundred expanded graft clones reportedly supplied alpha-beta T cells about two months after transplant. Surviving recipient T cells and thymic progenitors accounted for the high day-60 TCRbeta diversity observed in some patients.

The V and J ends lost 4 bases and 5 bases respectively, with 10 bases between them. Germline V gives CDR1 SGHTA, CDR2 FQGTGA. This CDR3 is built from 13 residues. In regard to this clonotype: The antigen is undetermined.

Unique molecular identifiers tagged the TCRbeta library. Each CDR3 protein is one row after TCRdb ran MiXCR on the PCR reads. The data hold 200,000 to 300,000 distinct CDR3 sequences, with about 24% observed a single time. This rearrangement joins TRBV7-3 to TRBJ2-3, with D perhaps matching TRBD1 (6 bases). This TCR derives from a female patient between 2 and 10 years old who had a stem cell transplant for congenital amegakaryocytic thrombocytopenia, so the T cells may come from the graft donor. The sequences come from PBMCs, mostly from graft donor cells, collected 360 days after TCRalphabeta/CD19-depleted stem cell transplant. The CDR3 coding sequence is TGTGCCAGCAGCTCCCGAGGGGGAGATACGCAGTATTTT. Its protein product is CASSSRGGDTQYF.